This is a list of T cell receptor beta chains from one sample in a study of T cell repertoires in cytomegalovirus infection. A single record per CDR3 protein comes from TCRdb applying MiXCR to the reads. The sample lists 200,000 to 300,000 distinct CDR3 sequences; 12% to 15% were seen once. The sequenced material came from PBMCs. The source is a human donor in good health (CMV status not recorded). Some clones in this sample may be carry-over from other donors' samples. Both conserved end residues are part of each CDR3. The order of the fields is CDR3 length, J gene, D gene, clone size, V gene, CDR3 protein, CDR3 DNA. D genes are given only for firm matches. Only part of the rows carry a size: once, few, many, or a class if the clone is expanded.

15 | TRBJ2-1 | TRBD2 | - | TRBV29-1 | CSVGGLAGAYNEQFF | TGCAGCGTTGGAGGACTAGCGGGAGCCTACAATGAGCAGTTCTTC
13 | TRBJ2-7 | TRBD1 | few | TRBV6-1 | CASRRGQDYEQYF | TGTGCCAGCAGGAGGGGACAGGACTACGAGCAGTACTTC
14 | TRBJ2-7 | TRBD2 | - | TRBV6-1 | CASSREGNPYEQYF | TGTGCCAGCAGCCGGGAGGGGAACCCCTACGAGCAGTACTTC
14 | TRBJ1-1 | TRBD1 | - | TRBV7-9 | CASQRDRENTEAFF | TGTGCCAGCCAGAGGGACAGGGAGAACACTGAAGCTTTCTTT
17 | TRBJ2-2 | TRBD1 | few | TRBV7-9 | CASSPNTRDRGTGELFF | TGTGCCAGCAGTCCAAACACCCGGGACAGAGGGACCGGGGAGCTGTTTTTT
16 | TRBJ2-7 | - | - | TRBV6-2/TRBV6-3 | CASSKPGRVSSYEQYF | TGTGCCAGCAGTAAGCCGGGACGGGTGAGCTCCTACGAGCAGTACTTC
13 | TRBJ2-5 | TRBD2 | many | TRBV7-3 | CASSRTSQETQYF | TGTGCCAGCAGCCGGACTAGCCAAGAGACCCAGTACTTC
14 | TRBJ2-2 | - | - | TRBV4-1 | CASSQYLGLGELFF | TGCGCCAGCAGCCAATACCTAGGGCTCGGGGAGCTGTTTTTT
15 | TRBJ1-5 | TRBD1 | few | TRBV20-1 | CSAREDRGRNQPQHF | TGCAGTGCTAGAGAGGACAGGGGACGCAATCAGCCCCAGCATTTT
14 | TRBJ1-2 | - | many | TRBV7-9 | CASSLASGNYGYTF | TGTGCCAGCAGCTTAGCATCAGGCAACTATGGCTACACCTTC
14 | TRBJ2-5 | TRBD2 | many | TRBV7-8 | CASSSQREAVTQYF | TGTGCCAGCAGCTCCCAGCGGGAGGCTGTGACCCAGTACTTC
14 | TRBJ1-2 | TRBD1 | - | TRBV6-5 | CASSYSGDRGQHTF | TGTGCCAGCAGTTACTCCGGGGACAGGGGGCAACACACCTTC
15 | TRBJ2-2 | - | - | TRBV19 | CASSSVQSSLGELFF | TGTGCCAGTAGTTCGGTCCAATCTTCTTTAGGGGAGCTGTTTTTT
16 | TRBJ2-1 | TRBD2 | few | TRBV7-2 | CASSSSGKGWGGEQFF | TGTGCCAGCAGTTCCAGCGGGAAGGGTTGGGGGGGTGAGCAGTTCTTC
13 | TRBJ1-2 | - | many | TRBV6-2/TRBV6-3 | CASSERQNYGYTF | TGTGCCAGCAGTGAACGACAGAACTATGGCTACACCTTC
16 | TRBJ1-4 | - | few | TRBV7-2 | CASSLALTGPNEKLFF | TGTGCCAGCAGCTTAGCGCTAACAGGGCCCAATGAAAAACTGTTTTTT
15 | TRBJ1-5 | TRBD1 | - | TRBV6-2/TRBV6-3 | CASSYSATGNQPQHF | TGTGCCAGCAGTTACTCGGCGACAGGGAATCAGCCCCAGCATTTT
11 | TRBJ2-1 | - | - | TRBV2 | CASRANLEQFF | TGTGCCAGCAGGGCAAATCTTGAGCAGTTCTTC
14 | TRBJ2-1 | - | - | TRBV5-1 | CASSPGGGNNEQFF | TGCGCCAGCAGCCCCGGAGGGGGAAACAATGAGCAGTTCTTC
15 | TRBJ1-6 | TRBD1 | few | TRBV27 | CASSSPDRERSPLHF | TGTGCCAGCAGCTCCCCTGACAGGGAACGCTCACCCCTCCACTTT
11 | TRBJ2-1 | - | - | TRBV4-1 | CAMRRGHEQFF | TGCGCCATGAGGAGGGGGCATGAGCAGTTCTTC
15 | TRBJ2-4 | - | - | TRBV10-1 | CASSESQVWGNIQYF | TGCGCCAGCAGTGAGTCGCAGGTCTGGGGAAACATTCAGTACTTC
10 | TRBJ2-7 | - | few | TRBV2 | CASEGGQQYF | TGTGCCAGCGAGGGTGGGCAGCAGTACTTC
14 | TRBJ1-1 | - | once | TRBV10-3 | CAISESRENTEAFF | TGTGCCATCAGTGAGTCCAGGGAGAACACTGAAGCTTTCTTT
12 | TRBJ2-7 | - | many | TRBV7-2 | CASSLNIYEQYF | TGTGCCAGCAGCTTAAACATCTACGAGCAGTACTTC
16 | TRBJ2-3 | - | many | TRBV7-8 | CASSLVGGTTTDTQYF | TGTGCCAGCAGCTTGGTTGGGGGGACAACTACAGATACGCAGTATTTT
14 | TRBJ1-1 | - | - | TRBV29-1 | CSVGSGFGGTEAFF | TGCAGCGTTGGTTCCGGCTTTGGGGGCACTGAAGCTTTCTTT
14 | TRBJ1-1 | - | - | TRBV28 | CASGTPSRNTEAFF | TGTGCCAGCGGGACCCCAAGCAGGAACACTGAAGCTTTCTTT